The 7 T cell receptor beta chains below come from one sample, sequenced in a study of cytomegalovirus exposure and HLA in healthy donors. PCR employed 60 Vbeta and 13 Jbeta primers. Method: immunoSEQ multiplex PCR; TCRdb's copy keeps in-frame clones and lacks some. The repertoire holds roughly 150,000 clones, with roughly four fifths as singletons. The material sequenced was PBMCs. These receptors all stem from a man aged 25 to 45 in good health and CMV-seronegative.

With regard to this clone: One end of the junction is discordant with germline, which a read error may explain. The chain has TRBV7-7 and TRBJ2-5; no firm D call. Germline CDR1 is SSHAT and CDR2 is FNYEAQ (reference sequence). There are 14 residues in the CDR3. CDR3 protein: CASSFSLGPETQYF. CDR3 DNA: TGTGCTAGCAGCTTTAGCCTTGGTCCGGAGACCCAGTACTTC.

This sequence joins TRBV5-1 and TRBJ2-7; D is possibly TRBD1 (6 bases). Germline values: CDR1 SGHRS, CDR2 YFSETQ. CDR3 length: 15 amino acids. Trimming pared 4 bases from V and 0 bases from J, leaving 14 bases between. The CDR3 DNA reads TGCGCCAGCAGCGCCGGACAAGGGGGCTCCTACGAGCAGTACTTC. Translating it yields CASSAGQGGSYEQYF.

J is TRBJ1-2 and V is TRBV7-9, with D hard to call. Germline V lookup: CDR1 SEHNR, CDR2 FQNEAQ (reference sequence). Trimming left V 5 bases short and J 8 bases short, with 15 bases between. The CDR3 length is 13 residues. The CDR3 DNA reads TGTGCCAGCAGCACGGTGGGCGAAGACGGCTACACCTTC. This codes for CASSTVGEDGYTF.

V is TRBV7-2 and J is TRBJ1-1; TRBD1 matches 9 bases. Germline values: CDR1 SGHTA, CDR2 FQGNSA. V shed 4 bases, J shed 4 bases, and the junction held 4 bases outside the gene matches. The length of the CDR3 is 14 residues. The CDR3 spells CASSSRDRATEAFF. The DNA for the CDR3 is TGTGCCAGCAGCTCCCGGGACAGGGCCACTGAAGCTTTCTTT.

This clone was counted once. The chain joins TRBV10-3 to TRBJ2-7; 7 bases line up with TRBD1. The CDR3 totals 13 residues. The V gene's germline CDR1 is ENHRY and CDR2 SYGVKD. Trimming cost V 7 bases and J 6 bases; bases outside gene matches: 9. The CDR3: CAINGQVVGEQYF. CDR3 coding DNA: TGTGCCATCAACGGACAGGTAGTGGGCGAGCAGTACTTC.

The gene calls are TRBV10-3 and TRBJ1-1; no definite D call. Trimming shortened V by 2 bases and J by 4 bases, and 8 bases separated the two germline ends. CDR1 and CDR2 from the germline V gene are ENHRY and SYGVKD. The CDR3 covers 13 residues. CDR3 bases: TGTGCCATCAGTGAGAGTCAGGTCACTGAAGCTTTCTTT. It yields the protein CAISESQVTEAFF.

This chain links TRBV5-1 with TRBJ2-2, with D possibly matching TRBD2 (6 bases). The CDR3 covers 15 residues. V gave up 7 bases and J gave up 3 bases, with 16 bases separating them. Germline V gene sequence: CDR1 SGHRS, CDR2 YFSETQ. The CDR3 region has the DNA TGCGCCAGCCTCTTGAATAGCGGTGACACCGGGGAGCTGTTTTTT. This encodes CASLLNSGDTGELFF.